This TCR beta chain was recorded in a study of beta chain features in type 1 diabetes. Study details: No patient-donor differences in age, gender, total cells or subset yield. Study conclusions and caveats: People with Type 1 diabetes carried modestly yet significantly shorter TCRB CDR3s in all four CD4+ subsets. In the patient group, naive, central memory and Treg TCRB repertoires seemed more alike than in the healthy donor group.

Per the germline V gene, CDR1 is SEHNR and CDR2 is FQNEAQ (reference sequence). The CDR3 runs 14 residues. V dropped 2 bases and J dropped 0 bases, with 5 bases sitting between them. Isolated RNA was reverse transcribed in full, so expressed TCRB transcripts were sequenced. Using immunoSEQ multiplex PCR, the repertoire was profiled, and TCRdb retains in-frame clones only, with some absent. Among some 99,000 clones listed, about two fifths were seen once. Turning to this clone: Its antigen remains unidentified.

Sequencing was carried out using stem cell memory CD4+ T cells from blood. The V and J genes are TRBV7-9 and TRBJ1-3; D unresolved. The source is a woman under 30 in good health. Here the CDR3 reads CASSLHSSGNTIYF. The CDR3 bases are TGTGCCAGCAGCTTACATAGCTCTGGAAACACCATATATTTT.